This TCR beta chain appears in the sequencing data of a study of tumor and adjacent non-tumor tissue in lung cancer. Three rounds of nested PCR, following a modified ARM-PCR protocol, produced the TCRbeta library. TCRdb passed the multiplex PCR reads through MiXCR, listing each CDR3 protein once. The profile shows 220,000 or so distinct CDR3 sequences, 71% of them singletons. This sample's RNA came from whole unsorted tissue. What was sequenced was lung tumor tissue. This TCR was recovered from a man aged 55 to 69 with non-small cell lung cancer.

The CDR3 reads CSAHLKNYEQYF. CDR3 nucleotides: TGCAGTGCTCATTTAAAAAACTACGAGCAGTACTTC. The chain links TRBV20-1 to TRBJ2-7, with no clear D. The CDR3 is 12 residues long. Germline assignment: CDR1 DFQATT and CDR2 SNEGSKA (reference sequence). Trimming removed 5 bases at V and 3 bases at J, with 11 bases between.